Listed below are T cell receptor beta chains from one sample, sequenced in a study of beta chain features in type 1 diabetes. Repertoires were generated with immunoSEQ multiplex PCR, while TCRdb's copy carries only in-frame clones and drops some. The table includes 120,000 to 150,000 clones, 6% to 7.5% detected once. Material: central memory CD4+ T cells from blood. These receptors all come from a woman in her 30s in good health. The CDR3 runs from the conserved cysteine through the conserved F or W. The order of the fields is D gene, V gene, clone size, J gene, CDR3 DNA, CDR3 protein. D genes are given only for firm matches. Clone size is given for some rows only: seen once, a few or many times, or a class if the clone is expanded.

d_gene: TRBD2; v_gene: TRBV10-3; abundance: .; j_gene: TRBJ2-1; CDR3nt: TGTGCCATCAGTGAGTCAGGGACTAGCGATTCCTACAATGAGCAGTTCTTC; CDR3aa: CAISESGTSDSYNEQFF
d_gene: TRBD1; v_gene: TRBV4-1; abundance: few; j_gene: TRBJ2-7; CDR3nt: TGCGCCAGCAGCCAGTCCGGGACAGGGGATGGCGAGCAGTACTTC; CDR3aa: CASSQSGTGDGEQYF
d_gene: .; v_gene: TRBV4-3; abundance: few; j_gene: TRBJ1-1; CDR3nt: TGCGCCAGCAGCCAAATTGCAGGGGTGAGTCCTGAAGCTTTCTTT; CDR3aa: CASSQIAGVSPEAFF
d_gene: .; v_gene: TRBV5-1; abundance: .; j_gene: TRBJ2-1; CDR3nt: TGCGCCAGCAGCATCAACAATGAGCAGTTCTTC; CDR3aa: CASSINNEQFF
d_gene: TRBD2; v_gene: TRBV7-2; abundance: few; j_gene: TRBJ2-7; CDR3nt: TGTGCCAGCAGCCTTGGCGGCGGGAGAACCTACGAGCAGTACTTC; CDR3aa: CASSLGGGRTYEQYF
d_gene: .; v_gene: TRBV11-2; abundance: .; j_gene: TRBJ1-4; CDR3nt: TGTGCCAGCAGCCGCGACAGGAATGAAAAACTGTTTTTT; CDR3aa: CASSRDRNEKLFF
d_gene: .; v_gene: TRBV5-1; abundance: .; j_gene: TRBJ2-7; CDR3nt: TGCGCCAGCAGCTTGGGGCGGATCAACTACGAGCAGTACTTC; CDR3aa: CASSLGRINYEQYF
d_gene: TRBD1; v_gene: TRBV30; abundance: many; j_gene: TRBJ2-5; CDR3nt: TGTGCCTGGAGTGTAGTGGGACAGGGCAGAGAGACCCAGTACTTC; CDR3aa: CAWSVVGQGRETQYF
d_gene: .; v_gene: TRBV7-3; abundance: .; j_gene: TRBJ2-1; CDR3nt: TGTGCCAGCAGACCCGCCCCCACTAGCCGTGAGCAGTTCTTC; CDR3aa: CASRPAPTSREQFF
d_gene: TRBD1; v_gene: TRBV19; abundance: .; j_gene: TRBJ1-5; CDR3nt: TGTGCCAGTAGCCAGACAGGGTTCGGCCAGCCCCAGCATTTT; CDR3aa: CASSQTGFGQPQHF
d_gene: TRBD1; v_gene: TRBV7-9; abundance: few; j_gene: TRBJ2-3; CDR3nt: TGTGCCAGCAGCAGTGGGACAGGTTACAGCACAGATACGCAGTATTTT; CDR3aa: CASSSGTGYSTDTQYF
d_gene: .; v_gene: TRBV4-2; abundance: few; j_gene: TRBJ1-1; CDR3nt: TGTGCCAGCAGCCAAGATGTTAGGACAGCCAACACTGAAGCTTTCTTT; CDR3aa: CASSQDVRTANTEAFF
d_gene: .; v_gene: TRBV28; abundance: few; j_gene: TRBJ2-2; CDR3nt: TGTGCCAGCATCCAAAACACCGGGGAGCTGTTTTTT; CDR3aa: CASIQNTGELFF
d_gene: .; v_gene: TRBV11-2; abundance: few; j_gene: TRBJ2-5; CDR3nt: TGTGCCAGCAGCCTCCCCCAAGAGACCCAGTACTTC; CDR3aa: CASSLPQETQYF
d_gene: .; v_gene: TRBV28; abundance: .; j_gene: TRBJ2-1; CDR3nt: TGTGCCAGCAGTTTAGTGATGGGGGGAAGGAGTTCCTACAATGAGCAGTTCTTC; CDR3aa: CASSLVMGGRSSYNEQFF
d_gene: TRBD2; v_gene: TRBV7-3; abundance: few; j_gene: TRBJ2-1; CDR3nt: TGTGCCAGCAGCCCAGAGCGGGGGAGAAGCAATGAGCAGTTCTTC; CDR3aa: CASSPERGRSNEQFF
d_gene: .; v_gene: TRBV14; abundance: few; j_gene: TRBJ2-3; CDR3nt: TGTGCCAGCAGCCAAGTGATTTTACGGGAGACGCAGTATTTT; CDR3aa: CASSQVILRETQYF
d_gene: TRBD1; v_gene: TRBV4-2; abundance: few; j_gene: TRBJ2-7; CDR3nt: TGTGCCAGCAGCCAAGATAGGACAGGGGGCTACGAGCAGTACTTC; CDR3aa: CASSQDRTGGYEQYF
d_gene: TRBD1; v_gene: TRBV2; abundance: few; j_gene: TRBJ1-2; CDR3nt: TGTGCCAGCAGTGAAGAGGGGACAGGGACCTATGGCTACACCTTC; CDR3aa: CASSEEGTGTYGYTF
d_gene: TRBD1; v_gene: TRBV4-2; abundance: .; j_gene: TRBJ1-5; CDR3nt: TGTGCCAGCAGCCCTACCTCAGGGGGCTATCAGCCCCAGCATTTT; CDR3aa: CASSPTSGGYQPQHF
d_gene: TRBD1; v_gene: TRBV4-3; abundance: many; j_gene: TRBJ1-2; CDR3nt: TGCGCCAGCAGCCAAGGGCAGGGGGCGGGTGGCTACACCTTC; CDR3aa: CASSQGQGAGGYTF
d_gene: .; v_gene: TRBV11-1; abundance: few; j_gene: TRBJ2-1; CDR3nt: TGTGCCAGCAGCTTAGAGTACGGCTACAATGAGCAGTTCTTC; CDR3aa: CASSLEYGYNEQFF
d_gene: .; v_gene: TRBV7-9; abundance: few; j_gene: TRBJ1-1; CDR3nt: TGTGCCAGCAGCTTAGACGGTCTAACCACTGAAGCTTTCTTT; CDR3aa: CASSLDGLTTEAFF
d_gene: .; v_gene: TRBV7-9; abundance: many; j_gene: TRBJ1-1; CDR3nt: TGTGCCAGCAGCGCGTGGGAACTCAAACAGGGCACGAACACTGAAGCTTTCTTT; CDR3aa: CASSAWELKQGTNTEAFF
d_gene: .; v_gene: TRBV4-3; abundance: few; j_gene: TRBJ2-3; CDR3nt: TGCGCCAGCAGCCAGGTCTTTGGGGGGAGGAGCACAGATACGCAGTATTTT; CDR3aa: CASSQVFGGRSTDTQYF
d_gene: .; v_gene: TRBV6-5; abundance: .; j_gene: TRBJ2-1; CDR3nt: TGTGCCAGCAAGGAGGGGAGCAGGGCTAGCAATGAGCAGTTCTTC; CDR3aa: CASKEGSRASNEQFF
d_gene: .; v_gene: TRBV2; abundance: .; j_gene: TRBJ2-1; CDR3nt: TGTGCCAGCAGTGAAAGAGGATACAATGAGCAGTTCTTC; CDR3aa: CASSERGYNEQFF
d_gene: TRBD2; v_gene: TRBV7-2; abundance: few; j_gene: TRBJ2-2; CDR3nt: TGTGCCAGCAGCTATGGACTAGCGGGATTCACCGGGGAGCTGTTTTTT; CDR3aa: CASSYGLAGFTGELFF
d_gene: .; v_gene: TRBV4-3; abundance: few; j_gene: TRBJ1-3; CDR3nt: TGCGCCAGCAGCCAAGACCCAGATAGCGAAAACACCATATATTTT; CDR3aa: CASSQDPDSENTIYF
d_gene: TRBD1; v_gene: TRBV14; abundance: few; j_gene: TRBJ1-3; CDR3nt: TGTGCCAGCAGCCCCTACGGACAGGCGAAGTCCTCTGGAAACACCATATATTTT; CDR3aa: CASSPYGQAKSSGNTIYF
d_gene: TRBD2; v_gene: TRBV7-2; abundance: many; j_gene: TRBJ2-1; CDR3nt: TGTGCCAGCAGCACCGGGACTAGCGGTTACAATGAGCAGTTCTTC; CDR3aa: CASSTGTSGYNEQFF
d_gene: TRBD2; v_gene: TRBV11-3; abundance: few; j_gene: TRBJ2-1; CDR3nt: TGTGCCAGCAGCTTAGGCCTAGCGGGGAACAATGAGCAGTTCTTC; CDR3aa: CASSLGLAGNNEQFF
d_gene: .; v_gene: TRBV7-7; abundance: many; j_gene: TRBJ2-7; CDR3nt: TGTGCTAGCAGCTTCGCCGGGGAGAACGAGCAGTACTTC; CDR3aa: CASSFAGENEQYF
d_gene: TRBD2; v_gene: TRBV5-1; abundance: few; j_gene: TRBJ2-5; CDR3nt: TGCGCCAGCAGCTCGGGGGGGACACCTCAAGAGACCCAGTACTTC; CDR3aa: CASSSGGTPQETQYF
d_gene: .; v_gene: TRBV5-6; abundance: few; j_gene: TRBJ2-7; CDR3nt: TGTGCCAGCAGCTTGAGCAACTACGAGCAGTACTTC; CDR3aa: CASSLSNYEQYF
d_gene: TRBD1; v_gene: TRBV4-2; abundance: .; j_gene: TRBJ2-2; CDR3nt: TGTGCCAGCAGCCACGCGGGACAGGGGATCGGGGAGCTGTTTTTT; CDR3aa: CASSHAGQGIGELFF
d_gene: TRBD2; v_gene: TRBV29-1; abundance: .; j_gene: TRBJ2-3; CDR3nt: TGCAGCGCCCCGACTAGCGGGACAGATACGCAGTATTTT; CDR3aa: CSAPTSGTDTQYF
d_gene: .; v_gene: TRBV5-4; abundance: few; j_gene: TRBJ2-3; CDR3nt: TGTGCCAGCAGCCTTCGACAGAAGAGCACAGATACGCAGTATTTT; CDR3aa: CASSLRQKSTDTQYF
d_gene: TRBD1; v_gene: TRBV7-2; abundance: .; j_gene: TRBJ2-3; CDR3nt: TGTGCCAGCAGCTTAGTGGGACAGGGGACAGATACGCAGTATTTT; CDR3aa: CASSLVGQGTDTQYF
d_gene: .; v_gene: TRBV7-2; abundance: few; j_gene: TRBJ1-5; CDR3nt: TGTGCCAGCAGCATCAGGGGAACCGGCAATCAGCCCCAGCATTTT; CDR3aa: CASSIRGTGNQPQHF
d_gene: .; v_gene: TRBV28; abundance: many; j_gene: TRBJ2-7; CDR3nt: TGTGCCAGCAGTTTACCCCGGGACTCCAGACAGCAGTACTTC; CDR3aa: CASSLPRDSRQQYF
d_gene: .; v_gene: TRBV28; abundance: .; j_gene: TRBJ1-2; CDR3nt: TGTGCCAGCAGTTTCCCTTCTGGCTACACCTTC; CDR3aa: CASSFPSGYTF
d_gene: .; v_gene: TRBV28; abundance: .; j_gene: TRBJ1-5; CDR3nt: TGTGCCAGCAGTTTTCAGGGTAGACTGGATCAGCCCCAGCATTTT; CDR3aa: CASSFQGRLDQPQHF
d_gene: TRBD1; v_gene: TRBV2; abundance: few; j_gene: TRBJ2-7; CDR3nt: TGTGCCAGCAGTGAAGGGGACAGGGTGAACTCCTACGAGCAGTACTTC; CDR3aa: CASSEGDRVNSYEQYF
d_gene: TRBD2; v_gene: TRBV30; abundance: .; j_gene: TRBJ2-2; CDR3nt: TGTGCCCATAGAAGCGGGAGGGAGGCAGGGGAGCTGTTTTTT; CDR3aa: CAHRSGREAGELFF
d_gene: .; v_gene: TRBV5-1; abundance: .; j_gene: TRBJ2-5; CDR3nt: TGTGCCAGCAGCCGGGAAGAGACCCAGTACTTC; CDR3aa: CASSREETQYF
d_gene: .; v_gene: TRBV10-3; abundance: few; j_gene: TRBJ1-2; CDR3nt: TGTGCCATCAACCCCGCCAGAAGGGGAGGCTACACCTTC; CDR3aa: CAINPARRGGYTF
d_gene: TRBD1; v_gene: TRBV7-2; abundance: .; j_gene: TRBJ1-5; CDR3nt: TGTGCCAGCAGCTTGGGCAGGGGGTCAAATCAGCCCCAGCATTTT; CDR3aa: CASSLGRGSNQPQHF
d_gene: TRBD1; v_gene: TRBV7-2; abundance: few; j_gene: TRBJ2-7; CDR3nt: TGTGCCAGCAGCTTAATGATTGGACAGGGGACGAGAGAGCAGTACTTC; CDR3aa: CASSLMIGQGTREQYF
d_gene: .; v_gene: TRBV19; abundance: once; j_gene: TRBJ1-5; CDR3nt: TGTGCCAGTAGTATATTGACAGGCCGCCCGGAGCCCCAGCATTTT; CDR3aa: CASSILTGRPEPQHF
d_gene: .; v_gene: TRBV15; abundance: once; j_gene: TRBJ2-2; CDR3nt: TGTGCCACCAGCAGAGATACGGGACTCTACACCGGGGAGCTGTTTTTT; CDR3aa: CATSRDTGLYTGELFF
d_gene: TRBD1; v_gene: TRBV7-9; abundance: .; j_gene: TRBJ2-7; CDR3nt: TGTGCCAGCAGCTCACGGGGACAGGGCTACGAGCAGTACTTC; CDR3aa: CASSSRGQGYEQYF
d_gene: TRBD2; v_gene: TRBV5-1; abundance: many; j_gene: TRBJ2-6; CDR3nt: TGCGCCAGCATCGGGGGGGGCGCTGGGGCCAACGTCCTGACTTTC; CDR3aa: CASIGGGAGANVLTF
d_gene: .; v_gene: TRBV7-2; abundance: few; j_gene: TRBJ2-7; CDR3nt: TGTGCCAGCAGCTTAGGTCGACAGACCTACGAGCAGTACTTC; CDR3aa: CASSLGRQTYEQYF
d_gene: TRBD1; v_gene: TRBV7-3; abundance: .; j_gene: TRBJ1-1; CDR3nt: TGTGCCAGCAGCTTTGCGGGACAGGGCGAAGCTTTCTTT; CDR3aa: CASSFAGQGEAFF
d_gene: TRBD2; v_gene: TRBV7-3; abundance: .; j_gene: TRBJ2-4; CDR3nt: TGTGCCAGCAGCTTAAGTGCGGGGGGCAAAAACATTCAGTACTTC; CDR3aa: CASSLSAGGKNIQYF
d_gene: .; v_gene: TRBV18; abundance: .; j_gene: TRBJ1-2; CDR3nt: TGTGCCAGCTCACCACCCTCAGGGACTGGCTATGGCTACACCTTC; CDR3aa: CASSPPSGTGYGYTF
d_gene: TRBD2; v_gene: TRBV7-3; abundance: few; j_gene: TRBJ2-5; CDR3nt: TGTGCCAGCAGCTTGGGACTAGCGGGAACGGAGACCCAGTACTTC; CDR3aa: CASSLGLAGTETQYF
d_gene: TRBD2; v_gene: TRBV7-7; abundance: many; j_gene: TRBJ2-3; CDR3nt: TGTGCTAGCAGCTCAGCGGGAGTTGGGGATACGCAGTATTTT; CDR3aa: CASSSAGVGDTQYF
d_gene: .; v_gene: TRBV7-2; abundance: few; j_gene: TRBJ2-3; CDR3nt: TGTGCCAGCAGCTTTCAGGGGTCCACAGATACGCAGTATTTT; CDR3aa: CASSFQGSTDTQYF